This is a list of T cell receptor beta chains from one sample in a study of shared clonotypes between healthy human individuals. Only in-frame clones appear in the TCRdb table, and some are missing; sequencing was by immunoSEQ multiplex PCR. This sample yields hundreds of thousands of clones, of which 90% to 95% are seen a single time; 24% belongs to the top ten. Sequenced: naive CD8+ T cells sorted from blood. These receptors were taken from a young man in good health. Each CDR3 is given with its conserved first and last residue. The D gene is left open where the match is weak. Clone size is stated in some rows and not others, as once, few, many or a class when expanded.

D gene: .
J gene: TRBJ1-1
V gene: TRBV29-1
clone size: .
CDR3 protein: CSVKVAGIEAFF
CDR3 DNA: TGCAGCGTGAAAGTAGCTGGCATAGAAGCTTTCTTT

D gene: .
J gene: TRBJ2-7
V gene: TRBV19
clone size: .
CDR3 protein: CASSIGANSYEQYF
CDR3 DNA: TGTGCCAGTAGTATAGGAGCTAACTCCTACGAGCAGTACTTC

D gene: TRBD2
J gene: TRBJ2-5
V gene: TRBV7-6
clone size: .
CDR3 protein: CASSLSIGTSGRGTQYF
CDR3 DNA: TGTGCCAGCAGTTTATCGATTGGGACTAGCGGCCGTGGAACCCAGTACTTC

D gene: .
J gene: TRBJ2-3
V gene: TRBV27
clone size: few
CDR3 protein: CASSLSLYPSTDTQYF
CDR3 DNA: TGTGCCAGCAGTTTATCCTTATACCCCAGCACAGATACGCAGTATTTT

D gene: .
J gene: TRBJ2-3
V gene: TRBV5-5
clone size: .
CDR3 protein: CASSLAGYTYTDTQYF
CDR3 DNA: TGTGCCAGCAGCTTGGCCGGCTACACCTACACAGATACGCAGTATTTT

D gene: .
J gene: TRBJ2-1
V gene: TRBV29-1
clone size: .
CDR3 protein: CSVEGASAEQFF
CDR3 DNA: TGCAGCGTTGAAGGTGCGTCGGCGGAGCAGTTCTTC

D gene: .
J gene: TRBJ2-2
V gene: TRBV6-6
clone size: .
CDR3 protein: CASSYYSTGELFF
CDR3 DNA: TGTGCCAGCAGTTACTACTCCACCGGGGAGCTGTTTTTT

D gene: .
J gene: TRBJ2-7
V gene: TRBV9
clone size: once
CDR3 protein: CASSESPGVAYEQYF
CDR3 DNA: TGTGCCAGCAGCGAGTCCCCCGGGGTCGCCTACGAGCAGTACTTC

D gene: TRBD1
J gene: TRBJ2-1
V gene: TRBV6-5
clone size: .
CDR3 protein: CASSLRGLYNEQFF
CDR3 DNA: TGTGCCAGCAGTCTCAGGGGGCTCTACAATGAGCAGTTCTTC

D gene: .
J gene: TRBJ2-1
V gene: TRBV4-2
clone size: .
CDR3 protein: CASSQITGTPYNEQFF
CDR3 DNA: TGTGCCAGCAGCCAGATTACCGGGACACCCTACAATGAGCAGTTCTTC

D gene: .
J gene: TRBJ1-4
V gene: TRBV27
clone size: .
CDR3 protein: CASSLIATNEKLFF
CDR3 DNA: TGTGCCAGCAGTTTAATTGCAACTAATGAAAAACTGTTTTTT

D gene: .
J gene: TRBJ1-5
V gene: TRBV6-1
clone size: .
CDR3 protein: CASSEAGGGGNQPQHF
CDR3 DNA: TGTGCCAGCAGTGAAGCAGGTGGGGGAGGCAATCAGCCCCAGCATTTT

D gene: .
J gene: TRBJ2-7
V gene: TRBV5-5
clone size: .
CDR3 protein: CASSFEGPPDEQYF
CDR3 DNA: TGTGCCAGCAGCTTCGAGGGGCCGCCTGACGAGCAGTACTTC

D gene: TRBD2
J gene: TRBJ2-1
V gene: TRBV6-6
clone size: .
CDR3 protein: CASSISGNYNEQFF
CDR3 DNA: TGTGCCAGCAGTATAAGCGGGAACTACAATGAGCAGTTCTTC

D gene: .
J gene: TRBJ2-7
V gene: TRBV6-1
clone size: .
CDR3 protein: CASSVTPGHLYEQYF
CDR3 DNA: TGTGCCAGCAGTGTTACACCGGGACACCTCTACGAGCAGTACTTC

D gene: TRBD1
J gene: TRBJ2-7
V gene: TRBV25-1
clone size: .
CDR3 protein: CASSEGQGSSYEQYF
CDR3 DNA: TGTGCCAGCAGTGAGGGACAGGGGAGCTCCTACGAGCAGTACTTC

D gene: .
J gene: TRBJ2-7
V gene: TRBV7-9
clone size: .
CDR3 protein: CASSFSESSYEQYF
CDR3 DNA: TGTGCCAGCAGCTTCTCTGAGAGCTCCTACGAGCAGTACTTC

D gene: .
J gene: TRBJ2-1
V gene: TRBV4-2
clone size: .
CDR3 protein: CASSQQNDGGNEQFF
CDR3 DNA: TGTGCCAGCAGCCAACAGAATGATGGAGGGAATGAGCAGTTCTTC

D gene: TRBD1
J gene: TRBJ2-7
V gene: TRBV7-9
clone size: .
CDR3 protein: CASSPGGSSYEQYF
CDR3 DNA: TGTGCCAGCAGCCCAGGGGGAAGCTCCTACGAGCAGTACTTC

D gene: .
J gene: TRBJ2-1
V gene: TRBV30
clone size: .
CDR3 protein: CAWGTGAAAKGNEQFF
CDR3 DNA: TGTGCCTGGGGGACCGGGGCGGCCGCAAAAGGGAATGAGCAGTTCTTC

D gene: TRBD1
J gene: TRBJ2-7
V gene: TRBV7-2
clone size: .
CDR3 protein: CASSLEAGGYEQYF
CDR3 DNA: TGTGCCAGCAGCTTAGAGGCAGGGGGCTACGAGCAGTACTTC

D gene: .
J gene: TRBJ1-1
V gene: TRBV6-6
clone size: .
CDR3 protein: CASSYWGGINTEAFF
CDR3 DNA: TGTGCCAGCAGTTATTGGGGGGGCATAAACACTGAAGCTTTCTTT

D gene: .
J gene: TRBJ1-1
V gene: TRBV7-8
clone size: once
CDR3 protein: CASSSVPHATDRHEAFF
CDR3 DNA: TGTGCCAGCAGCTCGGTTCCTCACGCGACAGACAGGCATGAAGCTTTCTTT

D gene: TRBD2
J gene: TRBJ2-7
V gene: TRBV28
clone size: .
CDR3 protein: CASSLEVIAGAIHEQYF
CDR3 DNA: TGTGCCAGCAGTTTAGAGGTGATAGCGGGAGCTATCCACGAGCAGTACTTC

D gene: TRBD2
J gene: TRBJ2-1
V gene: TRBV7-9
clone size: .
CDR3 protein: CASSSWTSGGNNEQFF
CDR3 DNA: TGTGCCAGCAGTTCCTGGACTAGCGGGGGGAACAATGAGCAGTTCTTC

D gene: TRBD1
J gene: TRBJ2-2
V gene: TRBV28
clone size: .
CDR3 protein: CASSFDRGSANTGELFF
CDR3 DNA: TGTGCCAGCAGTTTCGACAGGGGGAGCGCGAACACCGGGGAGCTGTTTTTT

D gene: .
J gene: TRBJ2-5
V gene: TRBV4-1
clone size: .
CDR3 protein: CASSQVLGPGETQYF
CDR3 DNA: TGCGCCAGCAGCCAAGTTCTTGGGCCCGGGGAGACCCAGTACTTC

D gene: .
J gene: TRBJ2-1
V gene: TRBV7-8
clone size: once
CDR3 protein: CASSSQGGANYNEQFF
CDR3 DNA: TGTGCCAGCAGCTCCCAGGGGGGAGCGAATTACAATGAGCAGTTCTTC

D gene: .
J gene: TRBJ2-2
V gene: TRBV7-6
clone size: .
CDR3 protein: CASSLAPSPNTGELFF
CDR3 DNA: TGTGCCAGCAGCTTAGCGCCCAGCCCGAACACCGGGGAGCTGTTTTTT

D gene: TRBD2
J gene: TRBJ2-7
V gene: TRBV13
clone size: .
CDR3 protein: CASSTMTSGTTYEQYF
CDR3 DNA: TGTGCCAGCAGCACGATGACTAGCGGTACAACCTACGAGCAGTACTTC

D gene: TRBD2
J gene: TRBJ2-1
V gene: TRBV27
clone size: .
CDR3 protein: CASMYLGLAGWNEQFF
CDR3 DNA: TGTGCCAGCATGTATTTAGGTCTAGCGGGATGGAATGAGCAGTTCTTC

D gene: TRBD1
J gene: TRBJ1-1
V gene: TRBV7-9
clone size: .
CDR3 protein: CASSLVGGRTEAFF
CDR3 DNA: TGTGCCAGCAGCTTAGTAGGGGGCCGGACTGAAGCTTTCTTT

D gene: .
J gene: TRBJ2-6
V gene: TRBV9
clone size: .
CDR3 protein: CASWGTSPLTSGANVLTF
CDR3 DNA: TGTGCCAGCTGGGGTACATCCCCCCTGACGTCTGGGGCCAACGTCCTGACTTTC

D gene: TRBD2
J gene: TRBJ2-7
V gene: TRBV19
clone size: .
CDR3 protein: CASSPIAGSPEQYF
CDR3 DNA: TGTGCCAGTAGTCCCATAGCGGGATCTCCCGAGCAGTACTTC

D gene: .
J gene: TRBJ2-7
V gene: TRBV27
clone size: .
CDR3 protein: CASSLGTGSYEQYF
CDR3 DNA: TGTGCCAGCAGTTTGGGAACAGGCTCCTACGAGCAGTACTTC

D gene: .
J gene: TRBJ2-1
V gene: TRBV15
clone size: .
CDR3 protein: CATSRGHGSPGVGEQFF
CDR3 DNA: TGTGCCACCAGCAGAGGTCACGGGAGTCCGGGAGTGGGTGAGCAGTTCTTC

D gene: TRBD2
J gene: TRBJ2-3
V gene: TRBV7-2
clone size: once
CDR3 protein: CASSFSGTSGPRDTQYF
CDR3 DNA: TGTGCCAGCAGCTTCTCCGGGACTAGCGGCCCGCGGGATACGCAGTATTTT

D gene: .
J gene: TRBJ2-6
V gene: TRBV10-3
clone size: .
CDR3 protein: CAISMTGCQSRANVLTF
CDR3 DNA: TGTGCCATCAGTATGACAGGCTGTCAAAGTCGGGCCAACGTCCTGACTTTC

D gene: .
J gene: TRBJ1-5
V gene: TRBV6-1
clone size: .
CDR3 protein: CASSEQQGQRYSNQPQHF
CDR3 DNA: TGTGCCAGCAGTGAACAGCAAGGACAGAGATATAGCAATCAGCCCCAGCATTTT

D gene: TRBD1
J gene: TRBJ2-5
V gene: TRBV15
clone size: .
CDR3 protein: CATSKQDRGLGETQYF
CDR3 DNA: TGTGCCACCAGCAAACAGGACAGGGGGCTTGGAGAGACCCAGTACTTC

D gene: TRBD1
J gene: TRBJ2-3
V gene: TRBV19
clone size: few
CDR3 protein: CASSTGTGASDTQYF
CDR3 DNA: TGTGCCAGTAGTACCGGGACAGGGGCATCAGATACGCAGTATTTT

D gene: .
J gene: TRBJ2-5
V gene: TRBV11-2
clone size: .
CDR3 protein: CASSQFRLGAGETQYF
CDR3 DNA: TGTGCCAGCAGCCAATTCCGTCTAGGGGCCGGGGAGACCCAGTACTTC

D gene: .
J gene: TRBJ2-1
V gene: TRBV7-6
clone size: .
CDR3 protein: CASSSRSKPSGYEQFF
CDR3 DNA: TGTGCCAGCAGCTCACGAAGTAAGCCCTCGGGGTATGAGCAGTTCTTC

D gene: TRBD2
J gene: TRBJ2-7
V gene: TRBV27
clone size: .
CDR3 protein: CASSPRTSGYEQYF
CDR3 DNA: TGTGCCAGCAGCCCAAGGACTAGCGGCTACGAGCAGTACTTC

D gene: .
J gene: TRBJ2-1
V gene: TRBV11-2
clone size: .
CDR3 protein: CASSLVIRGNEQFF
CDR3 DNA: TGTGCCAGCAGCTTAGTGATCCGCGGAAATGAGCAGTTCTTC

D gene: .
J gene: TRBJ1-5
V gene: TRBV7-2
clone size: .
CDR3 protein: CASSLGQPQHF
CDR3 DNA: TGTGCCAGCAGCTTAGGCCAGCCCCAGCATTTT

D gene: .
J gene: TRBJ2-7
V gene: TRBV4-1
clone size: .
CDR3 protein: CASSQEQRSYEQYF
CDR3 DNA: TGCGCCAGCAGCCAAGAGCAGCGATCCTACGAGCAGTACTTC

D gene: TRBD2
J gene: TRBJ2-1
V gene: TRBV7-9
clone size: .
CDR3 protein: CASTGLGPYNEQFF
CDR3 DNA: TGTGCCAGCACCGGACTAGGGCCTTACAATGAGCAGTTCTTC

D gene: .
J gene: TRBJ2-7
V gene: TRBV28
clone size: .
CDR3 protein: CASGWGHFYEQYF
CDR3 DNA: TGTGCCAGCGGGTGGGGTCACTTCTACGAGCAGTACTTC